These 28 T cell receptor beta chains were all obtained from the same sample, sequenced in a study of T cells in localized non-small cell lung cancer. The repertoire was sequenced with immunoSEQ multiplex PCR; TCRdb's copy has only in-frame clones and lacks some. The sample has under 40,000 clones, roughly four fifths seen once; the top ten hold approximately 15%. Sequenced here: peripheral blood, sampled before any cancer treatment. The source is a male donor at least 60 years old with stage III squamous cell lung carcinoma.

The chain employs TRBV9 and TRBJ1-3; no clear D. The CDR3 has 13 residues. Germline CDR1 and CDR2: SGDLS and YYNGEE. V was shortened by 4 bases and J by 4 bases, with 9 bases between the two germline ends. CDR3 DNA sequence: TGTGCCAGCAGCCCCACTCCCGGAAACACCATATATTTT. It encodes CASSPTPGNTIYF.

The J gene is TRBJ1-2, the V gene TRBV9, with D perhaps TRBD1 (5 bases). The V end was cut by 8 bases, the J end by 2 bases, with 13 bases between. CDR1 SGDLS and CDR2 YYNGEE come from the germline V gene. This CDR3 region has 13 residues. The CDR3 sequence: CASVRDGNYGYTF. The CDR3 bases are TGTGCCAGTGTCCGGGACGGGAACTATGGCTACACCTTC.

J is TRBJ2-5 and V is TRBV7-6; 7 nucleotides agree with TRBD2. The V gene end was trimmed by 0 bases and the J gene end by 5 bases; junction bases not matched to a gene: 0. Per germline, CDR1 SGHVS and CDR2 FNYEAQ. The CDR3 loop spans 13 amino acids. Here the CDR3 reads CASSLARGETQYF. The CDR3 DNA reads TGTGCCAGCAGCTTAGCGCGGGGGGAGACCCAGTACTTC.

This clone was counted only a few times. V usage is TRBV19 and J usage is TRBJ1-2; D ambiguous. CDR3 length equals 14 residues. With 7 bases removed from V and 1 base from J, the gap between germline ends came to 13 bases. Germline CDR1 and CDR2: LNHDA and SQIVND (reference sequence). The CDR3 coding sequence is TGTGCCAGTACCCCTGGGCCGGGTAACTATGGCTACACCTTC. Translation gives CASTPGPGNYGYTF.

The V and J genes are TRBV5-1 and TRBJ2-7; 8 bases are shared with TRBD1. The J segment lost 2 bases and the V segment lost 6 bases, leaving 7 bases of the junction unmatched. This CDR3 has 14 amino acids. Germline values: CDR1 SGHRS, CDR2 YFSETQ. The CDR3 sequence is CASTDREEPYEQYF. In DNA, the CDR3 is TGCGCCAGCACGGACAGGGAGGAGCCCTACGAGCAGTACTTC.

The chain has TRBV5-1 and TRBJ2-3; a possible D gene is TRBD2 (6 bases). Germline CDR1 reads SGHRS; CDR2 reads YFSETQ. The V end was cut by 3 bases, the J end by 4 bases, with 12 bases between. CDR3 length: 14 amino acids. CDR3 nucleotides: TGCGCCAGCAGCTCGGGACTGCCGTCAGATACGCAGTATTTT. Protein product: CASSSGLPSDTQYF.

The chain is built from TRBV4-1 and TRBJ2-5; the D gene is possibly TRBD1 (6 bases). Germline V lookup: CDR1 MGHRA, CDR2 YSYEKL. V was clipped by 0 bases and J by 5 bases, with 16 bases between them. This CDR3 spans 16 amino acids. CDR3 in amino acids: CASSQEVAGVPETQYF. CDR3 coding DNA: TGCGCCAGCAGCCAAGAAGTGGCAGGGGTCCCCGAGACCCAGTACTTC.

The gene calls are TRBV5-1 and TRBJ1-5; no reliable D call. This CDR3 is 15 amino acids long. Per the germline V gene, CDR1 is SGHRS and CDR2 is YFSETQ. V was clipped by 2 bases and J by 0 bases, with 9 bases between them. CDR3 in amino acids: CASSLDGYSNQPQHF. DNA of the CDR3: TGCGCCAGCAGCTTAGACGGGTATAGCAATCAGCCCCAGCATTTT.

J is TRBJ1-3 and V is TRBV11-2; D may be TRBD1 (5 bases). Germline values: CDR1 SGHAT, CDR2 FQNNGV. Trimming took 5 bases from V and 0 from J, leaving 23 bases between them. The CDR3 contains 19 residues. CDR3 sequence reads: CASSLVLDSSSYSGNTIYF. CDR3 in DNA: TGTGCCAGCAGCCTCGTATTAGACAGCTCATCTTACTCTGGAAACACCATATATTTT. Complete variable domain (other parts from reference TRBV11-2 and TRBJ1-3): EAGVAQSPRYKIIEKRQSVAFWCNPISGHATLYWYQQILGQGPKLLIQFQNNGVVDDSQLPKDRFSAERLKGVDSTLKIQPAKLEDSAVYLCASSLVLDSSSYSGNTIYFGEGSWLTVV.

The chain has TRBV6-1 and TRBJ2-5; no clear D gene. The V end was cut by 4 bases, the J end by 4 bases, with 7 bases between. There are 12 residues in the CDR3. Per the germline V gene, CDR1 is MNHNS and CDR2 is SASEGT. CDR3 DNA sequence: TGTGCCAGCAGTGCGGGCGCAGAGACCCAGTACTTC. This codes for CASSAGAETQYF.

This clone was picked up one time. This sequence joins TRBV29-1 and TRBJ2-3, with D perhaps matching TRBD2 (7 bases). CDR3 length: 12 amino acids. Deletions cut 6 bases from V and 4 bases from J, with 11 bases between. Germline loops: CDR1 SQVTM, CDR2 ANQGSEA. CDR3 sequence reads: CSVGGGADTQYF. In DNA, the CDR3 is TGCAGCGTAGGGGGGGGAGCAGATACGCAGTATTTT.

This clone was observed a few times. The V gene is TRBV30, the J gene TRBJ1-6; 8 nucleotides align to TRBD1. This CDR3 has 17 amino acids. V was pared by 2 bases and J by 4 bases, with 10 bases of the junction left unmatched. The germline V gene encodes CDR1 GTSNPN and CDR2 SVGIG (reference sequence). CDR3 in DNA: TGTGCCTGGAGTACCCCCCGGGACAGGTTGTATAATTCACCCCTCCACTTT. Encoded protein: CAWSTPRDRLYNSPLHF. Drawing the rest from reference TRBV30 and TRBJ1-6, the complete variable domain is SQTIHQWPATLVQPVGSPLSLECTVEGTSNPNLYWYRQAAGRGLQLLFYSVGIGQISSEVPQNLSASRPQDRQFILSSKKLLLSDSGFYLCAWSTPRDRLYNSPLHFGNGTRLTVT.

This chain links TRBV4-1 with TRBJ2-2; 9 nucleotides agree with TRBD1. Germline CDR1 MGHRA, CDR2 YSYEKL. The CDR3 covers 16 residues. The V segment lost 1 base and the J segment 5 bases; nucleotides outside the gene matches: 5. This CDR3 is CASSQGTGVDTGELFF. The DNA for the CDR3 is TGCGCCAGCAGCCAAGGGACAGGGGTCGATACCGGGGAGCTGTTTTTT.

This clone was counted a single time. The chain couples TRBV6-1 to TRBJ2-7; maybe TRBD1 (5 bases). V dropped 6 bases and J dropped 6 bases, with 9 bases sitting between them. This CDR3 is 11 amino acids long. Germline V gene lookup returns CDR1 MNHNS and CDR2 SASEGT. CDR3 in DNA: TGTGCCAGCAGGGACACCCTCGAGCAGTACTTC. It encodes CASRDTLEQYF.

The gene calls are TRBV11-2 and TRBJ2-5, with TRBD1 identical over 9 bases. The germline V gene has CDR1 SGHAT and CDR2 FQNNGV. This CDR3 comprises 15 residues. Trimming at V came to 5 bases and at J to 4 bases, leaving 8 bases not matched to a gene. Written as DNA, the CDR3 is TGTGCCAGCAGCGTCCGACAGGGGGTCGCAGAGACCCAGTACTTC. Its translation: CASSVRQGVAETQYF.

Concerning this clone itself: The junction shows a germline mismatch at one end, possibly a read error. DNA of the CDR3: TGCGCCAGCACCCAACAAGACAGGCTTCCGGACACTGAAGCTTTCTTT. Translated, it gives CASTQQDRLPDTEAFF. The chain is built from TRBV4-1 and TRBJ1-1, with D perhaps TRBD1 (6 bases). CDR1 and CDR2 (germline): MGHRA, YSYEKL. This CDR3 comprises 16 residues.

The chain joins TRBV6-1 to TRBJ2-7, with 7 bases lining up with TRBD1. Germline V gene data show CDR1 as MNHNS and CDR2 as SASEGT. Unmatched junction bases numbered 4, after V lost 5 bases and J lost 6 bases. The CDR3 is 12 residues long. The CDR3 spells CASSLGGLEQYF. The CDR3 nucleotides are TGTGCCAGCAGTCTAGGGGGCCTCGAGCAGTACTTC.

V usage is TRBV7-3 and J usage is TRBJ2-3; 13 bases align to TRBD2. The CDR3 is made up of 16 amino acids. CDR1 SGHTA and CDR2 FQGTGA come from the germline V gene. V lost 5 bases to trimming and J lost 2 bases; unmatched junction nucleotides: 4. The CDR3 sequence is CASSNGLAGDTDTQYF. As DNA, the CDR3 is TGTGCCAGCAGCAACGGACTAGCGGGGGACACAGATACGCAGTATTTT.

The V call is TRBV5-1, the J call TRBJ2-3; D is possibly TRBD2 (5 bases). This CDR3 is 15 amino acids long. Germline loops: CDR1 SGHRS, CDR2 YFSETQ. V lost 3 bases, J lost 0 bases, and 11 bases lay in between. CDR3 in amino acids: CASSSGRTSTDTQYF. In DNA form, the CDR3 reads TGCGCCAGCAGCTCTGGACGGACTAGCACAGATACGCAGTATTTT.

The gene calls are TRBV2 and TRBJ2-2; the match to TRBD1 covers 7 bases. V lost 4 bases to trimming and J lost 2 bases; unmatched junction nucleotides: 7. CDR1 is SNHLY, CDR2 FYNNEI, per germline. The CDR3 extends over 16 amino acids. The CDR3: CASSATGAPNTGELFF. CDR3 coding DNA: TGTGCCAGCAGTGCTACAGGGGCCCCAAACACCGGGGAGCTGTTTTTT.

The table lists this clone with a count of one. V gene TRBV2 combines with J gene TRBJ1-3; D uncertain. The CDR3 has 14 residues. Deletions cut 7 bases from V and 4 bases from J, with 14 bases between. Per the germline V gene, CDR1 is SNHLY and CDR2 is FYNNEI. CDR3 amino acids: CASISDGRGNTIYF. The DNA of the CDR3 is TGTGCCAGCATTTCGGACGGAAGGGGAAACACCATATATTTT. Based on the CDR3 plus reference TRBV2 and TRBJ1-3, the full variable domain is EPEVTQTPSHQVTQMGQEVILRCVPISNHLYFYWYRQILGQKVEFLVSFYNNEISEKSEIFDDQFSVERPDGSNFTLKIRSTKLEDSAMYFCASISDGRGNTIYFGEGSWLTVV.

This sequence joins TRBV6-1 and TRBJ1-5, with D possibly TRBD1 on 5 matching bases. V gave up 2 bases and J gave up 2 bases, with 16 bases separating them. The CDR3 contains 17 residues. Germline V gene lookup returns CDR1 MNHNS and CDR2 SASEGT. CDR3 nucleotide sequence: TGTGCCAGCAGTGAATTCCTCCTGACGGGACGCAATCAGCCCCAGCATTTT. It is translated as CASSEFLLTGRNQPQHF.

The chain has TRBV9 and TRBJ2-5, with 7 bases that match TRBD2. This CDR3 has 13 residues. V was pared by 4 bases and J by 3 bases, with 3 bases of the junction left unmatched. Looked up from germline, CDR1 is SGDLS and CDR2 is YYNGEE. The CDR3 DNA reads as TGTGCCAGCAGCCGGGACTACAAAGAGACCCAGTACTTC. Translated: CASSRDYKETQYF.

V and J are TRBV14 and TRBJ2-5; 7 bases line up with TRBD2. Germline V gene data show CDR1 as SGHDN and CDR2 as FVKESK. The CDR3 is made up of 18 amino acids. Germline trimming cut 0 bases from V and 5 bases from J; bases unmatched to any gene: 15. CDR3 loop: CASSQENNLQRGWETQYF. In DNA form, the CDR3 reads TGTGCCAGCAGCCAAGAAAACAATCTCCAGCGGGGATGGGAGACCCAGTACTTC.

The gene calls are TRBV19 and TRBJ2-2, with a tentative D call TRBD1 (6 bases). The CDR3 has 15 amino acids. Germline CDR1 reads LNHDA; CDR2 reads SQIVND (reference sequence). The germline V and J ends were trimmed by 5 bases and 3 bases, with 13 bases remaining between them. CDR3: CASSGDNIYTGELFF. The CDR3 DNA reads TGTGCCAGTAGTGGGGACAATATCTACACCGGGGAGCTGTTTTTT.

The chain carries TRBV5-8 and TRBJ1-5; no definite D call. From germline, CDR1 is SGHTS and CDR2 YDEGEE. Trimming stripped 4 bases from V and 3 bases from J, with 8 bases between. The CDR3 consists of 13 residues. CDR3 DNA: TGTGCCAGCAGCCTGAACATCAATCAGCCCCAGCATTTT. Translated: CASSLNINQPQHF.

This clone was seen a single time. CDR3 in amino acids: CRGAGGTEAFF. In nucleotides, the CDR3 is TGCAGAGGAGCGGGGGGCACTGAAGCTTTCTTT. V and J are TRBV20-1 and TRBJ1-1, with D perhaps TRBD1 (5 bases). CDR1 and CDR2 from the germline V gene are DFQATT and SNEGSKA (reference sequence). The CDR3 contains 11 residues.

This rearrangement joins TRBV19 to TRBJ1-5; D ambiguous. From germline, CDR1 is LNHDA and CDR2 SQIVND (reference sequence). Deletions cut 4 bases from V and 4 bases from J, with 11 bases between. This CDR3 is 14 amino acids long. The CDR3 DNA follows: TGTGCCAGTAGTACAGACAAAAGTAATCAGCCCCAGCATTTT. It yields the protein CASSTDKSNQPQHF.